A selection of T cell receptor beta chains follows, all from one sample in a study of T cell changes during pregnancy in multiple sclerosis. The data were produced by immunoSEQ multiplex PCR, yet TCRdb's version contains in-frame clones alone and is incomplete. The table has about 98,000 clones, 92% seen once; the top ten hold about 2.5%. Sequenced material: peripheral blood, taken after pregnancy. The origin of the receptors is a female donor in good health, enrolled as a control in a pregnancy study. The CDR3 runs from the conserved cysteine through the conserved F or W. Fields, in order: clone size, D gene, V gene, J gene, CDR3 DNA, CDR3 protein. The D gene is left open where the match is weak. Size is stated for part of the rows, as once, few or many counts, or as a class when the clone is expanded.

abundance: .
d_gene: .
v_gene: TRBV7-2
j_gene: TRBJ2-5
CDR3nt: TGTGCCAGCAGCTTAGTAGGTAGACTCCGAGAGACCCAGTACTTC
CDR3aa: CASSLVGRLRETQYF

abundance: few
d_gene: .
v_gene: TRBV2
j_gene: TRBJ1-5
CDR3nt: TGTGCCAGCAGTGGGCGGGGCGCGGTCGGTCAGCCCCAGCATTTT
CDR3aa: CASSGRGAVGQPQHF

abundance: .
d_gene: TRBD2
v_gene: TRBV7-9
j_gene: TRBJ2-1
CDR3nt: TGTGCCAGCAGCTTGCAAGCGGGAGGGCCGGGGAATGAGCAGTTCTTC
CDR3aa: CASSLQAGGPGNEQFF

abundance: once
d_gene: .
v_gene: TRBV6-1
j_gene: TRBJ1-4
CDR3nt: TGTGCCAGCAGTCGAACCCCGCGCAATGAAAAACTGTTTTTT
CDR3aa: CASSRTPRNEKLFF

abundance: .
d_gene: TRBD1
v_gene: TRBV19
j_gene: TRBJ1-5
CDR3nt: TGTGCCAGCGAGGACAGGGTAGGACAGCCCCAGCATTTT
CDR3aa: CASEDRVGQPQHF

abundance: .
d_gene: TRBD2
v_gene: TRBV7-9
j_gene: TRBJ2-2
CDR3nt: TGTGCCAGCAGCTCTGGACTAGCGGCGATCTTTAACACCGGGGAGCTGTTTTTT
CDR3aa: CASSSGLAAIFNTGELFF

abundance: .
d_gene: .
v_gene: TRBV6-1
j_gene: TRBJ1-2
CDR3nt: TGTGCCAGCAGTGCTATCGGTAACTATGGCTACACCTTC
CDR3aa: CASSAIGNYGYTF

abundance: .
d_gene: TRBD1
v_gene: TRBV4-2
j_gene: TRBJ1-4
CDR3nt: TGTGCCAGCAGCCGACAGGGGGCGGAGGAAAAACTGTTTTTT
CDR3aa: CASSRQGAEEKLFF

abundance: once
d_gene: .
v_gene: TRBV30
j_gene: TRBJ1-3
CDR3nt: TGTGCCTGGAGTCCCTCCCGGCGGACTGGAAACACCATATATTTT
CDR3aa: CAWSPSRRTGNTIYF

abundance: .
d_gene: TRBD1
v_gene: TRBV6-5
j_gene: TRBJ1-2
CDR3nt: TGTGCCAGCAGTTACGGGACAGGAGGACTTTATGGCTACACCTTC
CDR3aa: CASSYGTGGLYGYTF

abundance: .
d_gene: TRBD1
v_gene: TRBV27
j_gene: TRBJ1-5
CDR3nt: TGTGCCAGCAGTGCCAACCCTTTTTCCGGGACAGCTCTCAATCAGCCCCAGCATTTT
CDR3aa: CASSANPFSGTALNQPQHF

abundance: .
d_gene: TRBD2
v_gene: TRBV5-1
j_gene: TRBJ2-7
CDR3nt: TGCGCCAGCAGCTTGGTCGGTAGCGGGAGTTCTCGCGAGCAGTACTTC
CDR3aa: CASSLVGSGSSREQYF

abundance: .
d_gene: TRBD2
v_gene: TRBV19
j_gene: TRBJ2-1
CDR3nt: TGTGCCAGTAGTAACGGCGGGAGGGCCCGCAATGAGCAGTTCTTC
CDR3aa: CASSNGGRARNEQFF

abundance: .
d_gene: .
v_gene: TRBV21-1
j_gene: TRBJ1-6
CDR3nt: TGTGCCAGCAGCAAAGTTGTCAGACTAAGCTCCTATAATTCACCCCTCCACTTT
CDR3aa: CASSKVVRLSSYNSPLHF

abundance: once
d_gene: .
v_gene: TRBV13
j_gene: TRBJ2-5
CDR3nt: TGTGCCAGCAGCTTAGCGGGGGTATATAGGGAGACCCAGTACTTC
CDR3aa: CASSLAGVYRETQYF

abundance: .
d_gene: .
v_gene: TRBV27
j_gene: TRBJ1-5
CDR3nt: TGTGCCAGCAGCAGGGTTAGCAATCAGCCCCAGCATTTT
CDR3aa: CASSRVSNQPQHF

abundance: .
d_gene: TRBD2
v_gene: TRBV7-9
j_gene: TRBJ2-1
CDR3nt: TGTGCCAGCAGTCAAGGGCTAGCGGGCCTAGAGCAGTTCTTC
CDR3aa: CASSQGLAGLEQFF

abundance: .
d_gene: TRBD2
v_gene: TRBV7-8
j_gene: TRBJ2-1
CDR3nt: TGTGCCAGCAGCCAGGGACTAGCGGGACGGCGACGGCATGAGCAGTTCTTC
CDR3aa: CASSQGLAGRRRHEQFF

abundance: .
d_gene: TRBD1
v_gene: TRBV6-1
j_gene: TRBJ1-5
CDR3nt: TGTGCCAGCAGCGGGGGACAGGGCCAACAGCCCCAGCATTTT
CDR3aa: CASSGGQGQQPQHF

abundance: .
d_gene: .
v_gene: TRBV9
j_gene: TRBJ2-5
CDR3nt: TGTGCCAGCAGCGCAGACCCGCGCGGAGAGACCCAGTACTTC
CDR3aa: CASSADPRGETQYF

abundance: .
d_gene: .
v_gene: TRBV6-5
j_gene: TRBJ1-4
CDR3nt: TGTGCCAGCAGTTACGGCAGGGAAGTTGAAAAACTGTTTTTT
CDR3aa: CASSYGREVEKLFF

abundance: .
d_gene: TRBD2
v_gene: TRBV4-1
j_gene: TRBJ2-7
CDR3nt: TGCGCCAGCAGCCAAGATAGTCTAGCGGGGGTCAGGGGCAACGAGCAGTACTTC
CDR3aa: CASSQDSLAGVRGNEQYF

abundance: .
d_gene: TRBD1
v_gene: TRBV11-3
j_gene: TRBJ2-2
CDR3nt: TGTGCCAGCGAAAAAGGGGGCCGATGGAGCACCGGGGAGCTGTTTTTT
CDR3aa: CASEKGGRWSTGELFF

abundance: .
d_gene: .
v_gene: TRBV19
j_gene: TRBJ2-5
CDR3nt: TGTGCCAGTAGTATCCCCCTGTCAGAGACCCAGTACTTC
CDR3aa: CASSIPLSETQYF

abundance: .
d_gene: .
v_gene: TRBV2
j_gene: TRBJ2-3
CDR3nt: TGTGCCAGCACCCTTGGAGGGCTAAGCACAGATACGCAGTATTTT
CDR3aa: CASTLGGLSTDTQYF

abundance: .
d_gene: .
v_gene: TRBV7-8
j_gene: TRBJ1-3
CDR3nt: TGTGCCAGCAGCTTAGAGCCAGGACAAGCAACTGGAAACACCATATATTTT
CDR3aa: CASSLEPGQATGNTIYF

abundance: .
d_gene: TRBD2
v_gene: TRBV5-1
j_gene: TRBJ2-2
CDR3nt: TGCGCCAGCAGCCAGCGGGAGGGCCGGAGCACCGGGGAGCTGTTTTTT
CDR3aa: CASSQREGRSTGELFF

abundance: .
d_gene: .
v_gene: TRBV28
j_gene: TRBJ1-1
CDR3nt: TGTGCCAGCCAAACCCAGTACCCGAACACTGAAGCTTTCTTT
CDR3aa: CASQTQYPNTEAFF

abundance: .
d_gene: .
v_gene: TRBV5-1
j_gene: TRBJ1-2
CDR3nt: TGCGCCAGCAGCATCACAGAGCATCGCGTCAACTATGGCTACACCTTC
CDR3aa: CASSITEHRVNYGYTF

abundance: few
d_gene: .
v_gene: TRBV9
j_gene: TRBJ2-7
CDR3nt: TGTGCCAGCAGCTCCGGGACAATCCCCTACGAGCAGTACTTC
CDR3aa: CASSSGTIPYEQYF

abundance: .
d_gene: .
v_gene: TRBV6-4
j_gene: TRBJ1-6
CDR3nt: TGTGCCAGCAGTGACTCATGGGGGGGAAATTCACCCCTCCACTTT
CDR3aa: CASSDSWGGNSPLHF

abundance: .
d_gene: .
v_gene: TRBV27
j_gene: TRBJ1-5
CDR3nt: TGTGCCAGCAGTCCCGCGGCAGGGCCTAATCAGCCCCAGCATTTT
CDR3aa: CASSPAAGPNQPQHF

abundance: .
d_gene: .
v_gene: TRBV19
j_gene: TRBJ2-1
CDR3nt: TGTGCCAGTAAATTTGGGGCCACCACCATCAATGAGCAGTTCTTC
CDR3aa: CASKFGATTINEQFF

abundance: .
d_gene: .
v_gene: TRBV4-2
j_gene: TRBJ1-1
CDR3nt: TGTGCCAGCAGCCTGCGAGGTTCGTGGACTGAAGCTTTCTTT
CDR3aa: CASSLRGSWTEAFF

abundance: .
d_gene: TRBD1
v_gene: TRBV7-8
j_gene: TRBJ2-7
CDR3nt: TGTGCCAGCAGCTTGAAGGGGACAGGGGGCACCCACAATCGGAGAACCTACGAGCAGTACTTC
CDR3aa: CASSLKGTGGTHNRRTYEQYF

abundance: .
d_gene: .
v_gene: TRBV27
j_gene: TRBJ1-5
CDR3nt: TGTGCCAGCAGTTTAACGGTTGATCAGCCCCAGCATTTT
CDR3aa: CASSLTVDQPQHF

abundance: .
d_gene: TRBD2
v_gene: TRBV6-1
j_gene: TRBJ2-7
CDR3nt: TGTGCCAGCAGAAAGACTAGCGGGACATACGAGCAGTACTTC
CDR3aa: CASRKTSGTYEQYF

abundance: few
d_gene: .
v_gene: TRBV19
j_gene: TRBJ1-5
CDR3nt: TGTGCCAGTAGTATAGTACACTATAGCAATCAGCCCCAGCATTTT
CDR3aa: CASSIVHYSNQPQHF

abundance: .
d_gene: TRBD1
v_gene: TRBV4-1
j_gene: TRBJ2-7
CDR3nt: TGCGCCAGCAGCACCCAGGGGGCCCCCTCCAACGAGCAGTACTTC
CDR3aa: CASSTQGAPSNEQYF

abundance: .
d_gene: TRBD1
v_gene: TRBV19
j_gene: TRBJ2-2
CDR3nt: TGTGCCAGTAGGGGACAGGGGCCCGGGGAGCTGTTTTTT
CDR3aa: CASRGQGPGELFF

abundance: .
d_gene: .
v_gene: TRBV19
j_gene: TRBJ1-6
CDR3nt: TGTGCCAGTCAAGGGACAACAAACGGAGCACCCCTCCACTTT
CDR3aa: CASQGTTNGAPLHF

abundance: .
d_gene: TRBD1
v_gene: TRBV5-1
j_gene: TRBJ1-6
CDR3nt: TGCGCCAGCAGCCCGGGGACAGATTTTCTGTATTCACCCCTCCACTTT
CDR3aa: CASSPGTDFLYSPLHF

abundance: once
d_gene: TRBD1
v_gene: TRBV19
j_gene: TRBJ1-2
CDR3nt: TGTGCCAGTCACCGGACAGGGTGGATCGATGGCTACACCTTC
CDR3aa: CASHRTGWIDGYTF

abundance: .
d_gene: TRBD1
v_gene: TRBV28
j_gene: TRBJ1-1
CDR3nt: TGTGCCAGCAGTTTGCAGACAGGGGGAATCGGCACTGAAGCTTTCTTT
CDR3aa: CASSLQTGGIGTEAFF

abundance: .
d_gene: TRBD2
v_gene: TRBV9
j_gene: TRBJ2-7
CDR3nt: TGTGCCAGCAGCCTAGGGACTAGCGGGACATACGAGCAGTACTTC
CDR3aa: CASSLGTSGTYEQYF

abundance: .
d_gene: TRBD1
v_gene: TRBV5-1
j_gene: TRBJ2-2
CDR3nt: TGCGCCAGCAGGGCCCTCGGGACAGGGTACACCGGGGAGCTGTTTTTT
CDR3aa: CASRALGTGYTGELFF

abundance: .
d_gene: .
v_gene: TRBV7-9
j_gene: TRBJ2-5
CDR3nt: TGTGCCAGCAGCTTAAAGAGGCGGGAAGGAGAGACCCAGTACTTC
CDR3aa: CASSLKRREGETQYF

abundance: once
d_gene: TRBD2
v_gene: TRBV2
j_gene: TRBJ2-1
CDR3nt: TGTGCCAGCTGGTTACTAGCGGGGGGCAATGAGCAGTTCTTC
CDR3aa: CASWLLAGGNEQFF